This T cell receptor (beta chain) was captured by sequencing in a study of CD8+CD57+ T cells in acquired aplastic anemia. Study information: Sorted CD4+ plus CD8+ cells gave DNA averaging around 3.2 ug.

For CDR3 and TCR beta VDJ profiling, genomic DNA was the template used. TCRdb reprocessed the reads via MiXCR and lists one record per CDR3 protein. The sample lists under 200,000 distinct CDR3 sequences, 55% to 70% occurring once. Study-wide points: No significant difference in CD8+ Simpson's diversity was found between patients and controls. Twenty-nine CD8+ CDR3 sequences were shared between patients and controls.

The V end was cut by 5 bases, the J end by 0 bases, with 11 bases between. The CDR3 is 15 residues long. The V gene's germline CDR1 is SGHVS and CDR2 FQNEAQ. On this clonotype: Its antigen is undetermined.

The TCR was taken from a human donor with severe aplastic anemia or a healthy control (not recorded which). Sequencing was carried out using sorted CD4+, CD8+, or CD8+CD57+ T cells (not recorded which) from PBMCs. V usage is TRBV7-8 and J usage is TRBJ1-3; D call uncertain. Here the CDR3 reads CASSRTVYSGNTIYF. The DNA of the CDR3 is TGTGCCAGCAGCCGCACAGTTTACTCTGGAAACACCATATATTTT.